Listed below are T cell receptor beta chains from one sample, sequenced in a study of neurological immune-mediated disorders. TCRdb passed the 5' RACE reads through MiXCR, listing each CDR3 protein once. Of about 39,000 distinct CDR3 sequences listed, roughly 6.9% are singletons. Material: CD4+ T cells from blood. The source is a man aged 45-65 years in good health. CDR3s include the opening cysteine and the closing phenylalanine or tryptophan. A D gene is named only where the DNA matches it firmly. Not every row has a clone size; where given, it reads once, few, many or a size class.

v_call	d_call	clone_size	j_call	cdr3_nt	cdr3_aa
TRBV5-5	NA	many	TRBJ2-1	TGTGCCAGCAGCTTGCTACAGGGCTCCTACAATGAGCAGTTCTTC	CASSLLQGSYNEQFF
TRBV20-1	TRBD2	many	TRBJ2-1	TGCAGTGCTAGAGGGCCTCTAGCGGGAGGGCTGGGGTTCAATGAGCAGTTCTTC	CSARGPLAGGLGFNEQFF
TRBV20-1	NA	few	TRBJ2-7	TGCAGTGCTAGCGGGGTCCAGTCCTACGAGCAGTACTTC	CSASGVQSYEQYF
TRBV24-1	TRBD2	many	TRBJ2-1	TGTGCCACCAGTGACCTGGGGACTAGCGGGAGGGCCAATGAGCAGTTCTTC	CATSDLGTSGRANEQFF
TRBV5-1	NA	many	TRBJ1-4	TGCGCCAGCAGACACGGCCGGCAGGGTGAAAAACTGTTTTTT	CASRHGRQGEKLFF
TRBV28	NA	many	TRBJ2-5	TGTGCCAGCAGTTCGCCCCCCGGGACGCGGTCCGAGACCCAGTACTTC	CASSSPPGTRSETQYF
TRBV7-9	TRBD2	many	TRBJ2-7	TGTGCCAGCAGCCAAAGCGGGAGTCCCTACGAGCAGTACTTC	CASSQSGSPYEQYF
TRBV4-1	NA	NA	TRBJ1-1	TGCGCCAGCAGCCGAGGACCAGGTTGGACTGAAGCTTTCTTT	CASSRGPGWTEAFF
TRBV7-2	TRBD2	many	TRBJ2-2	TGTGCCAGCAGCTTAGTTCAAGCGGGAGTAATGCGCACCGGGGAGCTGTTTTTT	CASSLVQAGVMRTGELFF
TRBV28	NA	many	TRBJ2-7	TGTGCCAGCACCCCCCCCGTCCGGGGCGAGCAGTACTTC	CASTPPVRGEQYF
TRBV4-3	TRBD2	many	TRBJ2-1	TGCGCCAGCAGCCCAGAGACTAGCGGGAGAAACAATGAGCAGTTCTTC	CASSPETSGRNNEQFF
TRBV5-1	NA	NA	TRBJ1-5	TGCGCCAGCAGCTTGGGTGGCAGTAGCAATCAGCCCCAGCATTTT	CASSLGGSSNQPQHF
TRBV5-5	NA	many	TRBJ1-1	TGTGCCAGCTCGGGACTTGGGAACACTGAAGCTTTCTTT	CASSGLGNTEAFF
TRBV3-1	NA	many	TRBJ1-5	TGTGCCAGCAGCCAAGATATACGAGCTAATCAGCCCCAGCATTTT	CASSQDIRANQPQHF
TRBV9	TRBD2	many	TRBJ2-7	TGTGCCAGCAGCTACAGAGCGGGAGATACCTACGAGCAGTACTTC	CASSYRAGDTYEQYF
TRBV25-1	TRBD1	many	TRBJ1-6	TGTGCCAGCAGACCGCAGGGGGCGCGTAATTCACCCCTCCACTTT	CASRPQGARNSPLHF
TRBV28	NA	many	TRBJ2-7	TGTGCCAGCCTCCCGCAGGGGAGCTCCCCCTACGAGCAGTACTTC	CASLPQGSSPYEQYF
TRBV18	NA	many	TRBJ2-5	TGTGCCAGCTCACCAAGGGGGGACCAAGAGACCCAGTACTTC	CASSPRGDQETQYF
TRBV18	NA	many	TRBJ2-1	TGTGCCAGCTCACCCGGGCGGACTAATGAGCAGTTCTTC	CASSPGRTNEQFF
TRBV20-1	NA	many	TRBJ2-3	TGCAGTGCTAGTCGGACACTCACAGATACGCAGTATTTT	CSASRTLTDTQYF
TRBV12-3/TRBV12-4	NA	many	TRBJ2-7	TGTGCCACCACTAAGGGGCTCGAGCAGTACTTC	CATTKGLEQYF
TRBV7-6	TRBD2	many	TRBJ2-5	TGTGCCAGCAGCTCAAGCGGGACTCGGGAGACCCAGTACTTC	CASSSSGTRETQYF
TRBV20-1	NA	many	TRBJ2-3	TGCAGTGCTAACCCCCCAGAATTTACGCAGTATTTT	CSANPPEFTQYF
TRBV29-1	TRBD2	many	TRBJ2-4	TGCAGCGTCGAGGGGACTAGGGGAGTGCGCGCCAAAAACATTCAGTACTTC	CSVEGTRGVRAKNIQYF
TRBV18	NA	many	TRBJ1-1	TGTGCCAGCTCTCAACCAACAGGGAGGGAGGCTTTCTTT	CASSQPTGREAFF
TRBV6-2/TRBV6-3	NA	many	TRBJ1-5	TGTGCCAGCAGTTCGACGTCGGACTACCCATATAGCAATCAGCCCCAGCATTTT	CASSSTSDYPYSNQPQHF
TRBV7-3	NA	NA	TRBJ1-1	TGTGCCAGCAGCTACGGGACGAGTACGGAAGCTTTCTTT	CASSYGTSTEAFF
TRBV5-1	TRBD1	many	TRBJ2-7	TGCGCCAGCAGCCCTGGACAGGGAGTCCACGAGCAGTACTTC	CASSPGQGVHEQYF
TRBV12-3/TRBV12-4	NA	many	TRBJ1-5	TGTGCCAGCAGAAGGACAGCCCTTAGCAATCAGCCCCAGCATTTT	CASRRTALSNQPQHF
TRBV14	NA	few	TRBJ2-1	TGTGCCAGCAGCCGCCATGGAGGGACGGGGTTCTTCAATGAGCAGTTCTTC	CASSRHGGTGFFNEQFF
TRBV10-3	TRBD1	many	TRBJ2-5	TGTGCCACTAGGACAGGGGGGATTCAAGAGACCCAGTACTTC	CATRTGGIQETQYF
TRBV9	NA	many	TRBJ2-1	TGTGCCAGCAGCGTAGGACTATATGACAATGAGCAGTTCTTC	CASSVGLYDNEQFF
TRBV6-2/TRBV6-3	NA	few	TRBJ1-1	TGTGCCAGCAGTTCGCACCCGCGGGCTTTCTTT	CASSSHPRAFF
TRBV7-2	NA	many	TRBJ1-5	TGTGCCAGCAGCTTAAAGGACGCTCAGCCCCAGCATTTT	CASSLKDAQPQHF
TRBV10-3	NA	many	TRBJ2-1	TGTGCCATCAGTGCGGTAGCGGTCTACAATGAGCAGTTCTTC	CAISAVAVYNEQFF
TRBV20-1	NA	many	TRBJ1-2	TGCAGTGCTAGGATTCACGGGCCTGGAGGCTACACCTTC	CSARIHGPGGYTF
TRBV6-5	NA	many	TRBJ2-6	TGTGCCAGCAGCGGCTCTGGGGCCAACGTCCTGACTTTC	CASSGSGANVLTF
TRBV15	NA	NA	TRBJ2-1	TGTGCCACCAGCAGAGGACTAGGGGGGGCTGAGCAGTTCTTC	CATSRGLGGAEQFF
TRBV5-1	NA	many	TRBJ2-3	TGCGCCAGCAGCTTGGGAGGGAGTGGCACAGATACGCAGTATTTT	CASSLGGSGTDTQYF
TRBV10-1	NA	few	TRBJ2-7	TGCGCCAGCACGGGGCCCTACGAGCAGTACTTC	CASTGPYEQYF
TRBV7-8	NA	many	TRBJ1-1	TGTGCCAGCAGCTTACGGCTGTTGCAGGGGGAAGCTTTCTTT	CASSLRLLQGEAFF
TRBV7-3	TRBD2	many	TRBJ2-2	TGTGCCAGCAGCTCACAAGCGGGAGTAAACACCGGGGAGCTGTTTTTT	CASSSQAGVNTGELFF
TRBV5-1	NA	many	TRBJ2-5	TGCGCCAGCGGATCGACTGGCTACCCGGAAGAGACCCAGTACTTC	CASGSTGYPEETQYF
TRBV12-3/TRBV12-4	NA	many	TRBJ1-5	TGTGCCAGCAGTGCCTTCAGGTATCGCAATCAGCCCCAGCATTTT	CASSAFRYRNQPQHF
TRBV7-2	TRBD1	many	TRBJ1-2	TGTGCCAGCAGCTTAGACAGGGGGAACTATGGCTACACCTTC	CASSLDRGNYGYTF
TRBV6-2/TRBV6-3	TRBD2	many	TRBJ2-7	TGTGCCAGCAGCCCTCTAGGACTAGCATCGACCTACGAGCAGTACTTC	CASSPLGLASTYEQYF
TRBV29-1	NA	many	TRBJ2-4	TGCAGCGTTGAGCCACCAGAAACGGGAGCCAAAAACATTCAGTACTTC	CSVEPPETGAKNIQYF
TRBV7-9	NA	many	TRBJ1-1	TGTGCCAGCAGCTTTCAGGGGAGGAACACTGAAGCTTTCTTT	CASSFQGRNTEAFF
TRBV4-1	NA	many	TRBJ1-6	TGCGCCAGCAGCCTGAGACAGGATAATTCACCCCTCCACTTT	CASSLRQDNSPLHF
TRBV5-1	NA	many	TRBJ1-1	TGCGCCAATTCAAGACACATGAACACTGAAGCTTTCTTT	CANSRHMNTEAFF
TRBV5-1	NA	many	TRBJ1-2	TGCGCCAGCAGCAGTCTGGGACAAGATGGCTACACCTTC	CASSSLGQDGYTF
TRBV10-3	TRBD1	many	TRBJ2-3	TGTGCCATCAGTGGGAACAGGGGGAGCACAGATACGCAGTATTTT	CAISGNRGSTDTQYF
TRBV7-2	NA	many	TRBJ2-1	TGTGCCAGCAGCTTGACGAGGACAGTAACGGGTGAGCAGTTCTTC	CASSLTRTVTGEQFF
TRBV6-1	NA	many	TRBJ1-4	TGTGCCAGCAGTGCAGGGTTTGTGAAGGAAAAACTGTTTTTT	CASSAGFVKEKLFF
TRBV20-1	TRBD2	many	TRBJ2-5	TGCAGTGCTAGAGGTAGCGGGAAAGAGACCCAGTACTTC	CSARGSGKETQYF
TRBV3-1	NA	many	TRBJ1-2	TGTGCCAGCAGCCAGCTATCCCCCAGAGCCTTTAGCTATGGCTACACCTTC	CASSQLSPRAFSYGYTF
TRBV28	NA	many	TRBJ2-5	TGTGCCAGCAGTCTCGGCAGGGCACGGCAGACCCAGTACTTC	CASSLGRARQTQYF
TRBV5-1	NA	many	TRBJ2-7	TGCGCCAGCAGCAGGACAGTTCCCTACGAGCAGTACTTC	CASSRTVPYEQYF